Following are 30 T cell receptor beta chains from one sample sequenced in a study of vaccination effects on CD4 cells after COVID-19 (dated by TCRdb to about 2022). Their target antigens are unknown. The ViraFEST assay stimulated PBMC with viral peptide pools and then used TCR sequencing to identify antigen-specific CD4+ T cell clonotypes by expansion. After about 10 days of culture, CD4+ T cells were isolated with the EasySep CD4+ T cell isolation kit. None of the healthy vaccine recipients had a prior SARS-CoV-2 infection, which was confirmed by nucleocapsid antibody tests that came back negative both before and after vaccination. Libraries were constructed by the immunoSEQ multiplex PCR assay. Imported from immuneACCESS, the table was reduced by TCRdb to in-frame sequences with V and J called. These copies leave out some clones; in studies compared against another copy, an unresolved V gene accounts for under half, and the cause of the remainder is not known. The sample table lists about 63,000 clones, about 79% of them with a count of one. About 3.5% of the sample is in the top ten clones.

Sequencing used CD4+ T cells from PBMCs cultured with HCoV-OC43 spike peptides, obtained before COVID-19 vaccination. Reading the label with the study, this specimen's cell subset or site is: HCoV-OC43 spike overlapping peptide pool stimulation. The receptors were gathered from a human donor who received a COVID-19 vaccine.

With respect to this clone: Other DNA sequences in this sample translate to the same CDR3. The chain has TRBV5-1 and TRBJ2-2, with D hard to call. CDR3 length: 15 amino acids. The V and J ends lost 1 base and 2 bases respectively, with 9 bases between them. The germline V gene encodes CDR1 SGHRS and CDR2 YFSETQ. The CDR3 protein is CASSLQTLNTGELFF. As DNA, the CDR3 is TGCGCCAGCAGCTTGCAGACACTTAACACCGGGGAGCTGTTTTTT.

J is TRBJ2-2 and V is TRBV4-3; D gene ambiguous. CDR3 size: 14 residues. From germline, CDR1 is LGHNA and CDR2 YSLEER. Trimming took 3 bases from V and 6 from J, leaving 11 bases between them. The CDR3 bases are TGCGCCAGCAGCCACTCTGACTCTGCCGGGGAGCTGTTTTTT. Residues: CASSHSDSAGELFF.

This rearrangement joins TRBV6-6 to TRBJ2-3; TRBD2 agrees at 13 bases. The length of the CDR3 is 16 residues. J lost 2 bases, V lost 4 bases, and 3 bases had no gene match. Germline V gives CDR1 MNHNY, CDR2 SVGAGI (reference sequence). In DNA form, the CDR3 reads TGTGCCAGCAGTTCAACTAGCGGGGGGGACACAGATACGCAGTATTTT. This gives the protein CASSSTSGGDTDTQYF.

The chain has TRBV18 and TRBJ1-1; D uncertain. The CDR3 contains 13 residues. Per germline, CDR1 KGHSH and CDR2 LQKENI. Trimming removed 3 bases at V and 4 bases at J, with 9 bases between. CDR3 residues: CASSPTASTEAFF. The DNA of the CDR3 is TGTGCCAGCTCACCGACTGCCAGCACTGAAGCTTTCTTT.

The J gene is TRBJ1-1, the V gene TRBV19; D call uncertain. The CDR3 runs 14 residues. Trimming removed 3 bases at V and 0 bases at J, with 8 bases between. Germline CDR1 and CDR2: LNHDA and SQIVND (reference sequence). The CDR3 region is CASSMSQMNTEAFF. CDR3 coding DNA: TGTGCCAGTAGTATGAGTCAGATGAACACTGAAGCTTTCTTT.

The chain recombines TRBV6-5 with TRBJ1-2; D unresolved. The CDR3 has 15 residues. Germline CDR1 reads MNHEY; CDR2 reads SVGAGI. V gave up 5 bases and J gave up 8 bases, with 21 bases separating them. CDR3 loop: CASSRLPEAGQGYTF. CDR3 sequence (DNA): TGTGCCAGCAGTAGGCTTCCGGAGGCCGGGCAAGGCTACACCTTC.

The chain carries TRBV2 and TRBJ2-2, with a weak D call TRBD1 (5 bases). The CDR3 runs to 14 residues. Germline values: CDR1 SNHLY, CDR2 FYNNEI. V was clipped by 8 bases and J by 4 bases, with 14 bases between them. The CDR3 DNA reads as TGTGCCAGCGGAAGGGGAAGGAGCACCGGGGAGCTGTTTTTT. Its translation: CASGRGRSTGELFF.

V and J are TRBV29-1 and TRBJ1-4; D is undetermined. The CDR3 spans 13 residues. Germline V CDR1 and CDR2: SQVTM, ANQGSEA. V gave up 4 bases and J gave up 0 bases, with 6 bases separating them. CDR3 sequence reads: CSVGEPTNEKLFF. The CDR3 region has the DNA TGCAGCGTTGGGGAACCAACTAATGAAAAACTGTTTTTT.

This clone came up once. The chain uses TRBV5-1 and TRBJ1-6; D remains unclear. The germline V gene has CDR1 SGHRS and CDR2 YFSETQ. The CDR3 is 14 residues long. V was trimmed by 2 bases and J by 9 bases, leaving 12 bases between them. DNA of the CDR3: TGCGCCAGCAGCTTCCGGGAGGATGGTTCACCCCTCCACTTT. Protein product: CASSFREDGSPLHF.

The rearrangement links TRBV5-1 to TRBJ2-1; unclear D gene. V gave up 1 base and J gave up 2 bases, with 10 bases separating them. Germline V gene sequence: CDR1 SGHRS, CDR2 YFSETQ. The CDR3 consists of 15 residues. In DNA form, the CDR3 reads TGCGCCAGCAGCTTGACGGACGGGCCCTACAATGAGCAGTTCTTC. Translating gives CASSLTDGPYNEQFF.

V and J are TRBV7-2 and TRBJ2-1; tentatively, D is TRBD2 (7 bases). Germline V gives CDR1 SGHTA, CDR2 FQGNSA. This CDR3 has 14 amino acids. Trimming took off 6 bases at V and 7 bases at J, with 16 bases between the two ends. CDR3 loop: CASRLGGLGNEQFF. The CDR3 DNA sequence: TGTGCCAGCAGACTGGGGGGGCTGGGAAATGAGCAGTTCTTC.

The chain recombines TRBV19 with TRBJ1-3; TRBD1 matches at 7 bases. J gave up 5 bases and V 5 bases, and 6 bases lay outside the gene matches. The germline CDR1 and CDR2 sequences are LNHDA and SQIVND (reference sequence). The CDR3 is 14 amino acids. Here the CDR3 reads CASSPGDRRNTIYF. DNA of the CDR3: TGTGCCAGTAGTCCCGGGGACAGAAGAAACACCATATATTTT.

The chain is built from TRBV4-1 and TRBJ2-3; TRBD1 matches at 7 bases. The CDR3 has 16 amino acids. The trim removed 0 bases at V and 4 bases at J, leaving 7 bases unmatched. Germline CDR1 and CDR2: MGHRA and YSYEKL. The DNA for the CDR3 is TGCGCCAGCAGCCAAGAGGCCGGACAGGTACCAGATACGCAGTATTTT. Protein: CASSQEAGQVPDTQYF.

This clone was seen a handful of times. The rearrangement uses TRBV5-1 and TRBJ1-4, with TRBD1 matching 10 bases. With V trimmed by 6 bases and J by 7 bases, 3 bases remained unmatched. Germline V gene sequence: CDR1 SGHRS, CDR2 YFSETQ. There are 13 residues in the CDR3. The CDR3 nucleotides read TGCGCCAGCAAGGACAGGGGGAGTGAAAAACTGTTTTTT. Its translation is CASKDRGSEKLFF.

A single count supports this clone. The chain has TRBV5-1 and TRBJ1-2; 12 bases are shared with TRBD1. Germline V CDR1 and CDR2: SGHRS, YFSETQ. CDR3 length: 16 amino acids. V trimming: 7 bases; J trimming: 8 bases; junction bases outside the gene matches: 15. The CDR3, as DNA: TGCGCCAGCGGCTATGGTCCGGGACAGGGGGCGCGAGGCTACACCTTC. Amino acids: CASGYGPGQGARGYTF.

This clone was seen just once. The rearrangement links TRBV24-1 to TRBJ2-5; D uncertain. This CDR3 spans 13 amino acids. Germline values: CDR1 KGHDR, CDR2 SFDVKD. V lost 4 bases and J lost 3, with 8 bases in between. In DNA, the CDR3 is TGTGCCACCAGTGAACCCACTAAAGAGACCCAGTACTTC. Residues: CATSEPTKETQYF.

This clone was counted once. This chain connects TRBV7-2 to TRBJ2-7; TRBD1 is a possible D gene (5 bases). CDR1 is SGHTA and CDR2 is FQGNSA in the germline V gene. Trimming stripped 1 base from V and 0 bases from J, with 10 bases between. This CDR3 comprises 15 residues. The CDR3 loop is CASSLGGSGSYEQYV. The CDR3 region has the DNA TGTGCCAGCAGCTTAGGGGGCTCCGGCTCCTACGAGCAGTACGTC.

V gene TRBV6-4 combines with J gene TRBJ2-2; 7 positions agree with TRBD1. CDR3 length: 16 residues. In germline, CDR1 is MRHNA, CDR2 SNTAGT. V gave up 3 bases and J gave up 6 bases; unmatched junction bases: 10. DNA for the CDR3: TGTGCCAGCAGTGAGATCGCGGCAGGGGGTGCCGGGGAGCTGTTTTTT. Its protein product is CASSEIAAGGAGELFF.

The chain is built from TRBV14 and TRBJ2-1; weak D call: TRBD1 (8 bases). The CDR3 consists of 17 residues. The germline CDR1 and CDR2 sequences are SGHDN and FVKESK. Trimming shortened V by 4 bases and J by 0 bases, and 16 bases separated the two germline ends. The DNA for the CDR3 is TGTGCCAGCAGCCGCGGACAGGGACTAATCTCCTACAATGAGCAGTTCTTC. It specifies CASSRGQGLISYNEQFF.

Comments on this clone: The sample holds other DNA sequences that translate to the same CDR3. The J gene is TRBJ1-4, the V gene TRBV5-1, with no clear D. Germline V gene lookup returns CDR1 SGHRS and CDR2 YFSETQ. Trimming pared 0 bases from V and 5 bases from J, leaving 8 bases between. This CDR3 contains 14 residues. Here the CDR3 DNA reads TGCGCCAGCAGCTTGGACAGCCGGAATGAAAAACTGTTTTTT. This sequence encodes CASSLDSRNEKLFF.

This clone came up a few times. The gene calls are TRBV4-1 and TRBJ1-6; D gene uncertain. CDR3 length: 16 residues. The V end lost 0 bases, the J end lost 10 bases, and 16 bases lay between the germline ends. Germline lookup yields CDR1 MGHRA and CDR2 YSYEKL. The CDR3 DNA sequence: TGCGCCAGCAGCCAAGAGCCTTACGGGATGGTCTCACCCCTCCACTTT. Its protein product is CASSQEPYGMVSPLHF.

This clone has more than one count but fewer than ten. The rearrangement links TRBV19 to TRBJ1-1; no definite D call. Germline V gene sequence: CDR1 LNHDA, CDR2 SQIVND (reference sequence). The length of the CDR3 is 15 residues. The V gene lost 7 bases and the J gene lost 6 bases, with 21 bases spanning the gap. CDR3 coding DNA: TGTGCCAGTACCCTACGCATGGGCGCGGGGTCTGAAGCTTTCTTT. Protein sequence: CASTLRMGAGSEAFF.

J is TRBJ1-5 and V is TRBV3-1 (or the pseudogene TRBV3-2); D uncertain. V lost 1 base, J lost 0 bases, and 4 bases lay in between. Germline V gene data show CDR1 as LGHDT and CDR2 as YNNKEL (reference sequence). The CDR3 loop spans 14 amino acids. The CDR3 region is CASSQAPSNQPQHF. The CDR3 nucleotides are TGTGCCAGCAGCCAAGCGCCTAGCAATCAGCCCCAGCATTTT.

Points on this clone: The DNA is omitted, as the CDR3 cannot be located on it reliably, and the CDR3 follows TCRdb's listing. The rearrangement joins TRBV7-9 to TRBJ2-7; the table's D call of TRBD1 was not tested on the DNA. Germline loops: CDR1 SEHNR, CDR2 FQNEAQ (reference sequence). The CDR3 is made up of 11 amino acids, end residues included. The CDR3 spells CASSLVGQGSF.

The chain joins TRBV2 to TRBJ2-2, with 11 nucleotides matching TRBD2. The CDR3 has 17 amino acids. Germline CDR1 reads SNHLY; CDR2 reads FYNNEI. Trimming cost V 2 bases and J 0 bases; bases outside gene matches: 2. CDR3 coding DNA: TGTGCCAGCAGTGAAACTAGCGGGGGTCCGAACACCGGGGAGCTGTTTTTT. This encodes CASSETSGGPNTGELFF.

This clone appeared once. The rearrangement links TRBV14 to TRBJ1-1; the D is unclear. Germline V gives CDR1 SGHDN, CDR2 FVKESK. CDR3 length: 15 residues. Trimming pared 4 bases from V and 3 bases from J, leaving 15 bases between. As DNA, the CDR3 is TGTGCCAGCAGCCCGTTGGTGGGGTTGGACACTGAAGCTTTCTTT. Residues: CASSPLVGLDTEAFF.

DNA for the CDR3: TGTGCCACCAGTGAGACTCGAACAGGGGGAAATGAAAAACTGTTTTTT. Its protein product is CATSETRTGGNEKLFF. V usage is TRBV24-1 and J usage is TRBJ1-4; 8 bases fit TRBD1. Germline CDR1 KGHDR, CDR2 SFDVKD. The CDR3 is made up of 16 amino acids. V lost 4 bases and J lost 5; bases outside the gene matches: 8.

The chain recombines TRBV11-2 with TRBJ1-2; D might be TRBD1 (6 bases). CDR1 is SGHAT and CDR2 is FQNNGV in the germline V gene. V was pared by 5 bases and J by 2 bases, with 12 bases between. The CDR3 covers 14 residues. As DNA, the CDR3 is TGTGCCAGCAGCCCACGGACAGCCAACTATGGCTACACCTTC. It encodes CASSPRTANYGYTF.

This clone was seen more than once but under ten times. The chain combines TRBV7-3 with TRBJ2-5; TRBD2 might be the D (6 bases). This CDR3 region has 13 residues. From germline, CDR1 is SGHTA and CDR2 FQGTGA. V lost 4 bases and J lost 2, with 8 bases in between. CDR3 residues: CASSSGTQETQYF. The CDR3 DNA reads TGTGCCAGCAGCTCCGGGACTCAAGAGACCCAGTACTTC.

The chain is built from TRBV6-2 or TRBV6-3 and TRBJ1-6; D is undetermined. V gave up 5 bases and J gave up 0 bases, with 11 bases separating them. The CDR3 has 16 amino acids. The V gene's germline CDR1 is MNHEY and CDR2 SVGEGT. In DNA, the CDR3 is TGTGCCAGCAGTCCCAGGATTAGCTCCTATAATTCACCCCTCCACTTT. Its translation is CASSPRISSYNSPLHF.